The 8 T cell receptor beta chains below were found in one sample sequenced in a study of T-cell memory formation after mild COVID-19. TCRdb called the 5' RACE reads again in MiXCR, with one record for every CDR3 protein. Of more than 350,000 distinct CDR3 sequences listed, approximately 15% are singletons. Material for sequencing was PBMCs or a T cell subset sorted from them (not recorded which). These receptors all come from a man younger than 30 who had mild COVID-19 (a few samples of this study predate the infection). Cell type and time point are not known.

This sequence joins TRBV15 and TRBJ2-7; D might be TRBD1 (5 bases). Trimming stripped 3 bases from V and 6 bases from J, with 12 bases between. CDR1 is LNHNV, CDR2 YYDKDF, per germline (reference sequence). The length of the CDR3 is 13 residues. The CDR3 loop reads CATSRARVSEQYF. CDR3 nucleotide sequence: TGTGCCACCAGCAGGGCCAGGGTGAGCGAGCAGTACTTC.

This clonotype was seen more than once but under ten times. The rearrangement uses TRBV6-5 and TRBJ2-3, with unresolved D. Germline CDR1 MNHEY, CDR2 SVGAGI. V shed 6 bases and J shed 6 bases, with 10 bases lying between them. This CDR3 comprises 12 residues. CDR3 coding DNA: TGTGCCAGCAGAGAGTCCTTCGATACGCAGTATTTT. It encodes CASRESFDTQYF.

The rearrangement joins TRBV7-9 to TRBJ2-3; possibly TRBD1 or TRBD2 for D (7 bases each). The CDR3 runs 15 residues. The germline V and J ends were trimmed by 2 bases and 4 bases, with 13 bases remaining between them. Germline loops: CDR1 SEHNR, CDR2 FQNEAQ (reference sequence). CDR3 region: CASSLSAGGADTQYF. CDR3 bases: TGTGCCAGCAGCTTATCGGCAGGGGGGGCAGATACGCAGTATTTT.

This chain joins TRBV7-9 and TRBJ1-1; TRBD1 agrees at 8 bases. Germline loops: CDR1 SEHNR, CDR2 FQNEAQ (reference sequence). This CDR3 contains 12 residues. The J segment lost 9 bases and the V segment lost 5 bases, leaving 5 bases of the junction unmatched. The CDR3 protein is CASSIDRGKAFF. CDR3 nucleotide sequence: TGTGCCAGCAGCATCGACAGGGGTAAAGCTTTCTTT.

The chain recombines TRBV11-3 with TRBJ2-3, with D unclear. Germline-derived CDR1 and CDR2 are SGHNT and YENEEA. This CDR3 has 15 residues. V lost 0 bases to trimming and J lost 2 bases, with 9 bases between them. This chain's CDR3 is CASSLDPGTTDTQYF. The CDR3 DNA follows: TGTGCCAGCAGCTTAGACCCGGGCACCACAGATACGCAGTATTTT.

This sequence joins TRBV7-6 and TRBJ1-2; TRBD1 matches 8 bases. Trimming cost V 2 bases and J 6 bases; bases outside gene matches: 20. The CDR3 has 19 amino acids. Germline V gene sequence: CDR1 SGHVS, CDR2 FNYEAQ. CDR3 loop: CASSLMIGTGRTLTNGYTF. The CDR3 coding sequence is TGTGCCAGCAGCTTAATGATCGGGACAGGAAGAACTCTGACAAATGGCTACACCTTC.

DNA of the CDR3: TGTGCCAGCAGTTTTGGGGGGCTCGGTCTCACAGATACGCAGTATTTT. This codes for CASSFGGLGLTDTQYF. J is TRBJ2-3 and V is TRBV12-3 or TRBV12-4, with D possibly called TRBD1 or TRBD2 (6 bases each). The CDR3 spans 16 residues. The ends were cut back, 3 bases at V and 2 bases at J, with 15 bases in the middle.

This rearrangement joins TRBV7-9 to TRBJ1-1; 8 bases agree with TRBD1. The CDR3 spans 15 residues. Trimming took 5 bases from V and 4 from J; bases not matched to a gene: 9. Germline V CDR1 and CDR2: SEHNR, FQNEAQ (reference sequence). The CDR3, as DNA: TGTGCCAGCAGCACGGACAGGGTTTCGGTCACTGAAGCTTTCTTT. The encoded protein is CASSTDRVSVTEAFF.